The entry that follows covers one T cell receptor (beta chain) sequence. Its antigen is unknown. Clones were read by immunoSEQ multiplex PCR, and TCRdb kept only the in-frame ones, dropping some. This sample has about 67,000 clones, with around 91% found just once. The time point here: week 11, during vaccination. Every vaccination contained 300 ug of the mutant IDH1 20-mer peptide and was paired with topical imiquimod. Germline V lookup: CDR1 MNHEY, CDR2 SMNVEV (reference sequence). The CDR3 is 13 amino acids. Trimming removed 5 bases from V and 5 bases from J; junction bases left unmatched: 5. This specimen comes from a study of a mutant IDH1 vaccine in newly diagnosed glioma.

V gene TRBV27 combines with J gene TRBJ1-2, with 7 bases matching TRBD1. The sample was PBMCs, taken from a glioma patient whose treatment included an IDH1 peptide vaccine. The sequence was collected from a man aged 40-55 years with glioma. CDR3 nucleotides: TGTGCCAGCAGTCCGGGACAGCAATATGGCTACACCTTC. As protein: CASSPGQQYGYTF.